This entry concerns a single T cell receptor beta chain. The antigen is undetermined. Generated by immunoSEQ multiplex PCR, the TCRdb table keeps only in-frame clones and is missing some. The profile shows some 15,000 clones, about 79% of them singletons. This entry is derived from a study of lymphopenia after photon versus proton radiotherapy. Overall study results and limits: Photon-treated patients lost naive T cells and TCR diversity; proton-treated stayed stable. After lymphocyte nadir, photon-treated repertoires showed oligoclonal expansion, especially CD8+ Temra. Better survival with proton therapy was suggested as possible, not demonstrated.

V shed 0 bases, J shed 2 bases, and the junction held 10 bases outside the gene matches. CDR1 SGHVS and CDR2 FQNEAQ come from the germline V gene. The CDR3 is 17 residues long. The clonotype comes from a man in his sixties or seventies with pancreatic cancer. The sample was peripheral blood, taken from a patient treated with proton-based radiotherapy. The rearrangement joins TRBV7-8 to TRBJ2-7; 7 positions agree with TRBD2. As DNA, the CDR3 is TGTGCCAGCAGCTTAGCGATTGGTGCGGGGGTGACCTACGAGCAGTACTTC. This translates into CASSLAIGAGVTYEQYF.